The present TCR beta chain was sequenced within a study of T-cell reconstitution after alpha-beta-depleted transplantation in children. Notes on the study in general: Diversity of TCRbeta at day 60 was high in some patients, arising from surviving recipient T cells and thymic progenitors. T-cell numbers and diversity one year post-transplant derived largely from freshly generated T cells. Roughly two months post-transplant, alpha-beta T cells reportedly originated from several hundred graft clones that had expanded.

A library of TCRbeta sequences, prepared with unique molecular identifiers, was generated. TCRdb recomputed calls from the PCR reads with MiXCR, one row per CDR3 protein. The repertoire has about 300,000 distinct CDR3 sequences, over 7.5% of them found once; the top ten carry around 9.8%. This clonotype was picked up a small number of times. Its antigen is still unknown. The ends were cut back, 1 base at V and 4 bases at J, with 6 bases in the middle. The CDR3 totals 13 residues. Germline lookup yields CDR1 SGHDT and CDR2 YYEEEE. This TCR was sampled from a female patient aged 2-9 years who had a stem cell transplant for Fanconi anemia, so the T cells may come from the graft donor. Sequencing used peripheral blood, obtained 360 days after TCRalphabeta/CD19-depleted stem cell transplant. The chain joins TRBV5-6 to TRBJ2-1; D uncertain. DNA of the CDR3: TGTGCCAGCAGCTTGATGGGATACAATGAGCAGTTCTTC. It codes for CASSLMGYNEQFF. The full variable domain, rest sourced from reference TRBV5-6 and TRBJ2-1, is DAGVTQSPTHLIKTRGQQVTLRCSPKSGHDTVSWYQQALGQGPQFIFQYYEEEERQRGNFPDRFSGHQFPNYSSELNVNALLLGDSALYLCASSLMGYNEQFFGPGTRLTVL.